Presented here are 16 T cell receptor beta chains from one specimen sequenced in a study of blood T cell repertoires in COVID-19. The repertoire was sequenced with immunoSEQ multiplex PCR; TCRdb's copy has only in-frame clones and lacks some. The table shows 300,000 to 500,000 clones, with roughly 88% occurring only once. Sequencing was done on a sample of PBMCs or T cells enriched from blood (not recorded which). The receptors derive from a woman between 40 and 50 years old with acute COVID-19.

The chain carries TRBV10-3 and TRBJ1-2, with D perhaps TRBD1 (5 bases). The CDR3 has 16 residues. Trimming stripped 2 bases from V and 0 bases from J, with 13 bases between. The germline gives CDR1 ENHRY, CDR2 SYGVKD. The CDR3 sequence: CAISEPGNLANYGYTF. The CDR3 nucleotides are TGTGCCATCAGTGAGCCAGGGAATTTAGCTAACTATGGCTACACCTTC.

The chain couples TRBV5-1 to TRBJ1-2, with 12 bases that match TRBD1. V trimming: 0 bases; J trimming: 8 bases; junction bases outside the gene matches: 8. This CDR3 has 16 residues. Germline CDR1 reads SGHRS; CDR2 reads YFSETQ. The CDR3 sequence: CASSLALGQGAQGYTF. The DNA of the CDR3 is TGCGCCAGCAGCTTGGCCCTGGGACAGGGGGCGCAGGGCTACACCTTC.

The chain recombines TRBV7-8 with TRBJ2-1; 14 bases match TRBD2. Germline CDR1 reads SGHVS; CDR2 reads FQNEAQ. The CDR3 has 17 residues. V shed 5 bases, J shed 5 bases, and the junction held 8 bases outside the gene matches. The CDR3 loop is CASSHRLAGGPNNEQFF. CDR3 nucleotides: TGTGCCAGCAGCCATCGACTAGCGGGGGGGCCTAACAATGAGCAGTTCTTC.

This chain connects TRBV29-1 to TRBJ1-2; 9 nucleotides match TRBD1. The germline V gene encodes CDR1 SQVTM and CDR2 ANQGSEA. There are 12 residues in the CDR3. V was pared by 6 bases and J by 4 bases, with 3 bases of the junction left unmatched. The CDR3 sequence: CSVGGQGYGYTF. The CDR3 DNA follows: TGCAGCGTGGGGGGACAGGGCTATGGCTACACCTTC.

The chain joins TRBV11-2 to TRBJ2-3; perhaps TRBD2 as D (6 bases). The CDR3 extends over 16 amino acids. V shed 0 bases and J shed 4 bases, with 14 bases lying between them. CDR1 SGHAT and CDR2 FQNNGV come from the germline V gene. In DNA form, the CDR3 reads TGTGCCAGCAGCTTAGAGCCCCAGTGGGGGGCAGATACGCAGTATTTT. Its protein product is CASSLEPQWGADTQYF.

This clone is a singleton in its sample. The chain joins TRBV6-5 to TRBJ1-2; the D gene is possibly TRBD1 (6 bases). The CDR3 is made up of 13 amino acids. V was pared by 5 bases and J by 8 bases, with 15 bases between. Germline V gene sequence: CDR1 MNHEY, CDR2 SVGAGI. DNA for the CDR3: TGTGCCAGCAGTCGGGGGGGCGCAGGAGGCTACACCTTC. Residues: CASSRGGAGGYTF.

This clone has more than one count but fewer than ten. The rearrangement links TRBV5-8 to TRBJ1-2; 12 bases align to TRBD1. This CDR3 contains 18 residues. Trimming cost V 3 bases and J 7 bases; bases outside gene matches: 16. Germline-derived CDR1 and CDR2 are SGHTS and YDEGEE. Here the CDR3 reads CASSSIGSGTGGGRGYTF. CDR3 DNA sequence: TGTGCCAGCAGCTCTATAGGGTCCGGGACAGGGGGCGGACGTGGCTACACCTTC.

The gene calls are TRBV19 and TRBJ1-2; a weak D match, TRBD1 (6 bases). The CDR3 has 15 amino acids. Germline values: CDR1 LNHDA, CDR2 SQIVND (reference sequence). V dropped 2 bases and J dropped 6 bases, with 16 bases sitting between them. The DNA for the CDR3 is TGTGCCAGTAGTATACTCCGGGGGGCTCAGCATGGCTACACCTTC. Translated, it gives CASSILRGAQHGYTF.

The chain is built from TRBV7-9 and TRBJ1-1; D perhaps matches TRBD1 (5 bases). Germline lookup yields CDR1 SEHNR and CDR2 FQNEAQ (reference sequence). CDR3 length equals 15 residues. The V gene lost 5 bases and the J gene lost 3 bases, with 16 bases spanning the gap. CDR3 sequence reads: CASSPPEGAYTEAFF. The CDR3, as DNA: TGTGCCAGCAGCCCCCCAGAAGGGGCCTACACTGAAGCTTTCTTT.

The chain couples TRBV2 to TRBJ2-5; TRBD1 is a possible D gene (6 bases). Germline CDR1 is SNHLY and CDR2 is FYNNEI. The CDR3 sequence is 15 residues long. V was clipped by 0 bases and J by 1 base, with 9 bases between them. CDR3 in DNA: TGTGCCAGCAGTGAAGCGGGGGCGGCCCAAGAGACCCAGTACTTC. This encodes CASSEAGAAQETQYF.

The gene calls are TRBV14 and TRBJ2-2; 9 nucleotides match TRBD1. CDR1 is SGHDN, CDR2 FVKESK, per germline. CDR3 length: 16 amino acids. The V segment lost 2 bases and the J segment 2 bases; nucleotides outside the gene matches: 3. The CDR3 region is CASSQRTGDNTGELFF. CDR3 in DNA: TGTGCCAGCAGCCAAAGGACAGGGGATAACACCGGGGAGCTGTTTTTT.

On this clone itself: The same CDR3 also results from other DNA sequences found in this sample. The chain links TRBV5-1 to TRBJ2-7; D may be TRBD1 (6 bases). The germline V and J ends were trimmed by 0 bases and 2 bases, with 9 bases remaining between them. The CDR3 sequence is 14 residues long. Germline V gives CDR1 SGHRS, CDR2 YFSETQ. DNA for the CDR3: TGCGCCAGCAGCTTGGGGGACACGGCCTACGAGCAGTACTTC. Protein product: CASSLGDTAYEQYF.

Only one count was recorded for this clone. The chain couples TRBV9 to TRBJ2-5; a weak D match, TRBD2 (6 bases). From germline, CDR1 is SGDLS and CDR2 YYNGEE. The V gene lost 4 bases and the J gene lost 5 bases, with 21 bases spanning the gap. The CDR3 totals 16 residues. The CDR3 bases are TGTGCCAGCAGCCCCACGTCTCAGGGAGGTTTGGAGACCCAGTACTTC. Its translation is CASSPTSQGGLETQYF.

The chain couples TRBV21-1 to TRBJ1-5; the table's D call of TRBD1 was not tested on the DNA. TRBV21-1 is termed a pseudogene. There are 17 residues in the CDR3. In DNA form, the CDR3 reads TGTGCCAGCAGCAAACGAAACTCGGACAGGTTCGGAGAGCCCCAGCATTTT. Translated, it gives CASSKRNSDRFGEPQHF.

Notes on this clone: In the same sample, other DNA sequences code for this CDR3. J is TRBJ2-2 and V is TRBV5-1, with 8 bases that match TRBD1. J gave up 2 bases and V 0 bases, and 3 bases lay outside the gene matches. The CDR3 contains 16 residues. CDR1 is SGHRS and CDR2 is YFSETQ in the germline V gene. In DNA, the CDR3 is TGCGCCAGCAGCTTGGTTCAGGGGGCAAACACCGGGGAGCTGTTTTTT. This encodes CASSLVQGANTGELFF.

This clone was observed a few times. This chain joins TRBV7-2 and TRBJ2-5, with 7 nucleotides matching TRBD2. V gave up 5 bases and J gave up 1 base; unmatched junction bases: 4. The CDR3 sequence is 14 residues long. Germline V lookup: CDR1 SGHTA, CDR2 FQGNSA. In nucleotides, the CDR3 is TGTGCCAGCAGCCAGGGACTAACCCAAGAGACCCAGTACTTC. Its protein is CASSQGLTQETQYF.